A single sample gave rise to the 13 T cell receptor beta chains below, sequenced in a study of blood T cell repertoires in COVID-19. Clones were read by immunoSEQ multiplex PCR, and TCRdb kept only the in-frame ones, dropping some. The repertoire includes tens of thousands of clones, approximately 89% of them detected once, and about 2.5% sits in the top ten. The sample comprised peripheral blood. These receptors all come from a human donor with active COVID-19. The donor label of this sample is uncertain.

This chain uses TRBV19 with TRBJ1-5; TRBD1 matches 9 bases. After removal of 5 bases from V and 7 bases from J, the junction contained 15 bases not matched to a gene. This CDR3 is 17 amino acids long. Per the germline V gene, CDR1 is LNHDA and CDR2 is SQIVND (reference sequence). The CDR3 reads CASSVHPRTGVRQPQHF. CDR3 sequence (DNA): TGTGCCAGTAGTGTGCACCCTCGGACAGGGGTCCGGCAGCCCCAGCATTTT.

The rearrangement links TRBV12-3 or TRBV12-4 to TRBJ1-1; unclear D gene. V dropped 3 bases and J dropped 2 bases, with 7 bases sitting between them. The CDR3 loop spans 13 amino acids. The CDR3 bases are TGTGCCAGCAGTTTTTCAGGTAACACTGAAGCTTTCTTT. Its protein is CASSFSGNTEAFF.

The V call is TRBV14, the J call TRBJ2-7; no clear D. CDR1 and CDR2 (germline): SGHDN, FVKESK. Trimming removed 3 bases at V and 6 bases at J, with 12 bases between. This CDR3 has 13 amino acids. CDR3 bases: TGTGCCAGCAGCCAGAATACCGGCGGCGAGCAGTACTTC. Amino acid sequence: CASSQNTGGEQYF.

The chain employs TRBV19 and TRBJ2-1, with D perhaps matching TRBD1 (5 bases). The CDR3 loop spans 14 amino acids. Germline CDR1 reads LNHDA; CDR2 reads SQIVND (reference sequence). Trimming shortened V by 6 bases and J by 5 bases, and 14 bases separated the two germline ends. The CDR3 region is CASSTGLENNEQFF. The CDR3 region has the DNA TGTGCCAGTAGCACAGGATTAGAAAACAATGAGCAGTTCTTC.

The chain links TRBV7-8 to TRBJ1-1, with 8 bases identical to TRBD1. CDR3 length: 15 amino acids. Germline V gene sequence: CDR1 SGHVS, CDR2 FQNEAQ. V was clipped by 5 bases and J by 7 bases; unmatched bases: 12. Here the CDR3 DNA reads TGTGCCAGCAGCCCCATAGACAGGGGAAGGAATGAAGCTTTCTTT. Protein product: CASSPIDRGRNEAFF. Drawing the rest from reference TRBV7-8 and TRBJ1-1, the complete variable domain is GAGVSQSPRYKVAKRGQDVALRCDPISGHVSLFWYQQALGQGPEFLTYFQNEAQLDKSGLPSDRFFAERPEGSVSTLKIQRTQQEDSAVYLCASSPIDRGRNEAFFGQGTRLTVV.

The genes are TRBV4-3 and TRBJ1-4, with TRBD1 as a possible D gene (6 bases). Between the trimmed V and J ends, which lost 6 bases and 0 bases, there was a span of 17 bases. This CDR3 contains 17 residues. Germline values: CDR1 LGHNA, CDR2 YSLEER. CDR3 sequence reads: CASSLDRNLATNEKLFF. CDR3 DNA sequence: TGCGCCAGCAGTCTTGACAGGAACCTTGCAACTAATGAAAAACTGTTTTTT.

The CDR3 region has the DNA TGTGCCAGCAGCTTAGGTCCCGGGACAACAAAGAACACTGAAGCTTTCTTT. This translates into CASSLGPGTTKNTEAFF. The chain has TRBV7-9 and TRBJ1-1, with D possibly matching TRBD1 (6 bases). Germline V gene sequence: CDR1 SEHNR, CDR2 FQNEAQ (reference sequence). V was pared by 1 base and J by 1 base, with 16 bases between. The CDR3 loop spans 17 amino acids. Full variable domain (remainder filled in from reference TRBV7-9 and TRBJ1-1): DTGVSQNPRHKITKRGQNVTFRCDPISEHNRLYWYRQTLGQGPEFLTYFQNEAQLEKSRLLSDRFSAERPKGSFSTLEIQRTEQGDSAMYLCASSLGPGTTKNTEAFFGQGTRLTVV.

The genes are TRBV19 and TRBJ1-5, with D uncertain. V lost 5 bases and J 0 bases, leaving 14 bases between the germline ends. The germline gives CDR1 LNHDA, CDR2 SQIVND (reference sequence). This CDR3 has 16 residues. The CDR3, as DNA: TGTGCCAGTAGTGGGGAGAGAGGGAGTAGCAATCAGCCCCAGCATTTT. It is translated as CASSGERGSSNQPQHF.

The rearrangement links TRBV6-8 to TRBJ1-5; D ambiguous. V was cut by 0 bases and J by 3 bases, with 9 bases left in between. There are 15 residues in the CDR3. Germline-derived CDR1 and CDR2 are MNHGY and SAAAGT. The CDR3 DNA sequence: TGTGCCAGCAGTTACTCGCAACAGTCCAATCAGCCCCAGCATTTT. Translation gives CASSYSQQSNQPQHF.

V gene TRBV5-5 combines with J gene TRBJ2-3; D unresolved. CDR1 SGHKS and CDR2 YYEKEE come from the germline V gene (reference sequence). V was pared by 0 bases and J by 0 bases, with 8 bases between. The CDR3 runs 15 residues. The CDR3 DNA reads TGTGCCAGCAGCTTGGGGCACTATAGCACAGATACGCAGTATTTT. Encoded protein: CASSLGHYSTDTQYF.

The chain is built from TRBV7-2 and TRBJ2-3; the D gene is possibly TRBD2 (5 bases). Germline values: CDR1 SGHTA, CDR2 FQGNSA. There are 12 residues in the CDR3. Trimming took 6 bases from V and 6 from J, leaving 10 bases between them. The CDR3 protein is CASSSAGDTQYF. CDR3 in DNA: TGTGCCAGCAGTTCCGCGGGTGATACGCAGTATTTT.

This chain uses TRBV7-8 with TRBJ1-5; TRBD1 matches 7 bases. This CDR3 is 14 amino acids long. V was pared by 4 bases and J by 0 bases, with 0 bases of the junction left unmatched. The germline CDR1 and CDR2 sequences are SGHVS and FQNEAQ. The CDR3, as DNA: TGTGCCAGCAGCTGGACAGGTAGCAATCAGCCCCAGCATTTT. Residues: CASSWTGSNQPQHF.

This chain joins TRBV5-6 and TRBJ2-5; a possible D gene is TRBD1 (5 bases). Per the germline V gene, CDR1 is SGHDT and CDR2 is YYEEEE. This CDR3 comprises 14 residues. Trimming removed 2 bases at V and 5 bases at J, with 13 bases between. The CDR3 protein is CASSFSQGWETQYF. The CDR3 coding sequence is TGTGCCAGCAGCTTCAGTCAGGGCTGGGAGACCCAGTACTTC.